This T cell receptor (beta chain) was retrieved from a study of blood T cell repertoires in COVID-19. The overall study: There were acute and convalescent COVID-19 samples, and they came from the United States, Italy and Spain.

Participant ages covered roughly 18 to 90 years across some 25 US areas. Participants had their cohort set by participant-reported clinical history. Original processing notes: Estimation of nucleated cell counts relied on the amplification of reference gene primers. Produced via immunoSEQ multiplex PCR; TCRdb's table is partial and in-frame only. For V, J and clone size, that table is used; D and trimming come from the DNA. The table includes about 180,000 clones, 89% detected once. This CDR3 has 14 amino acids. The V gene lost 3 bases and the J gene lost 2 bases, with 10 bases spanning the gap. Germline loops: CDR1 SQVTM, CDR2 ANQGSEA.

The gene calls are TRBV29-1 and TRBJ2-2; tentative D call: TRBD1 (5 bases). Sequencing was done on a sample of PBMCs or T cells enriched from blood (not recorded which). The origin of this receptor is a woman aged 40-49 years with acute COVID-19. CDR3 protein: CSVEGQDNTGELFF. CDR3 sequence (DNA): TGCAGCGTTGAGGGGCAGGACAACACCGGGGAGCTGTTTTTT.